Listed here are 5 T cell receptor beta chains from one sample, sequenced in a study of Ad26.COV2.S vaccination and SARS-CoV-2 variants. Only in-frame clones appear in the TCRdb table, and some are missing; sequencing was by immunoSEQ multiplex PCR. In the table there are hundreds of thousands of clones, approximately 88% of which are singletons. The sample's treatment: 15 to 20 received Ad26.COV2.S at low or high dose, single or two shots; several received placebo; per-sample allocation not given. Sample collection was performed on day 63 after the first vaccine or placebo injection. The sample here was peripheral blood, taken in a trial of Ad26.COV2.S vaccine versus placebo. These receptors came from a person aged 18 to 59 who received the Ad26.COV2.S COVID-19 vaccine or a placebo.

The rearrangement links TRBV5-1 to TRBJ2-7, with 13 positions matching TRBD2. The length of the CDR3 is 15 residues. Looked up from germline, CDR1 is SGHRS and CDR2 is YFSETQ. Trimming at V came to 5 bases and at J to 2 bases, leaving 4 bases not matched to a gene. The chain's CDR3 is CASRTTSGRTYEQYF. The CDR3 region has the DNA TGCGCCAGCAGAACGACTAGCGGGAGGACCTACGAGCAGTACTTC.

This chain connects TRBV10-3 to TRBJ1-5; unclear D gene. Trimming cost V 3 bases and J 7 bases, with 10 bases left between them. The CDR3 is 13 amino acids. Germline lookup yields CDR1 ENHRY and CDR2 SYGVKD. In nucleotides, the CDR3 is TGTGCCATCAGTGATCTAGAGGGACAGCCCCAGCATTTT. Translated: CAISDLEGQPQHF.

V gene TRBV23-1 combines with J gene TRBJ2-5; 7 positions match TRBD1. TRBV23-1 is treated as an ORF (open reading frame) with a function not yet certain. After removal of 2 bases from V and 5 bases from J, the junction contained 8 bases not matched to a gene. The CDR3 runs to 15 residues. In DNA form, the CDR3 reads TGCGCCAGCAGTCAAGGTAAGGGGGCGTCGGAGACCCAGTACTTC. Protein sequence: CASSQGKGASETQYF.

The chain recombines TRBV6-5 with TRBJ1-3; the D is unclear. Per the germline V gene, CDR1 is MNHEY and CDR2 is SVGAGI. This CDR3 comprises 13 residues. V lost 5 bases to trimming and J lost 2 bases, with 7 bases between them. CDR3 sequence reads: CASSQAPGNTIYF. DNA for the CDR3: TGTGCCAGCAGTCAGGCCCCTGGAAACACCATATATTTT.

V is TRBV5-6 and J is TRBJ1-1; 9 nucleotides align to TRBD1. The CDR3 is 15 amino acids. Trimming cost V 1 base and J 4 bases; bases outside gene matches: 5. Germline values: CDR1 SGHDT, CDR2 YYEEEE. The CDR3 DNA reads TGTGCCAGCAGCTTGTGGGACAGGGAGGGCACTGAAGCTTTCTTT. Translated, it gives CASSLWDREGTEAFF.